Below are 29 T cell receptor beta chains sequenced from a single sample in a study of shared clonotypes between healthy human individuals. Clones were sequenced by immunoSEQ multiplex PCR, and TCRdb holds only the in-frame ones, with some missing. This table has more than 2,000,000 clones, just over 90% appearing once. Specimen: naive CD4+ T cells from PBMCs. Subset indicated: CD45RA+ positively selected. The receptors here all came from a man aged 18 to 30 in good health. Some clones in this sample may be carry-over from other donors' samples.

The DNA of the CDR3 is TGCGCCAGCATGGCTAGCGGAGTGGGAGATACGCAGTATTTT. Translation: CASMASGVGDTQYF. The J gene is TRBJ2-3, the V gene TRBV5-1; TRBD2 aligns across 7 bases. This CDR3 spans 14 amino acids. CDR1 is SGHRS and CDR2 is YFSETQ in the germline V gene. The junction had 9 bases not matched to a gene; V was cut back by 6 bases and J by 5 bases.

This clone came up a few times. The identical CDR3 is also encoded by other nucleotide sequences in the sample. The chain joins TRBV18 to TRBJ2-5; D uncertain. The germline gives CDR1 KGHSH, CDR2 LQKENI. The V gene lost 2 bases and the J gene lost 2 bases, with 6 bases spanning the gap. The CDR3 consists of 13 residues. The CDR3 loop reads CASSPGQQETQYF. The CDR3 nucleotides are TGTGCCAGCTCACCAGGGCAACAAGAGACCCAGTACTTC. Supplemented by reference TRBV18 and TRBJ2-5, the full variable domain reads NAGVMQNPRHLVRRRGQEARLRCSPMKGHSHVYWYRQLPEEGLKFMVYLQKENIIDESGMPKERFSAEFPKEGPSILRIQQVVRGDSAAYFCASSPGQQETQYFGPGTRLLVL.

The V and J genes are TRBV28 and TRBJ2-1, with 10 nucleotides matching TRBD2. The CDR3 has 16 residues. Germline-derived CDR1 and CDR2 are MDHEN and SYDVKM. With 4 bases clipped from V and 5 bases from J, the junction kept 8 bases outside the gene matches. The CDR3 region is CASSSPPSGGNNEQFF. Here the CDR3 DNA reads TGTGCCAGCAGTTCCCCTCCTAGCGGGGGAAACAATGAGCAGTTCTTC.

This chain links TRBV18 with TRBJ2-1; D is undetermined. Germline assignment: CDR1 KGHSH and CDR2 LQKENI. This CDR3 is 15 amino acids long. The germline V and J ends were trimmed by 0 bases and 0 bases, with 6 bases remaining between them. The CDR3 nucleotides read TGTGCCAGCTCACCACCCCTTAGCTCCTACAATGAGCAGTTCTTC. It translates to CASSPPLSSYNEQFF.

The chain joins TRBV7-6 to TRBJ2-1; 14 nucleotides match TRBD2. The CDR3 has 18 amino acids. Looked up from germline, CDR1 is SGHVS and CDR2 is FNYEAQ. V was pared by 2 bases and J by 6 bases, with 9 bases of the junction left unmatched. The CDR3 sequence is CASSLTGTSGRVVNEQFF. The CDR3 bases are TGTGCCAGCAGCTTAACCGGGACTAGCGGGAGAGTCGTCAATGAGCAGTTCTTC. Full variable domain (rest looked up from reference TRBV7-6 and TRBJ2-1): GAGVSQSPRYKVTKRGQDVALRCDPISGHVSLYWYRQALGQGPEFLTYFNYEAQQDKSGLPNDRFSAERPEGSISTLTIQRTEQRDSAMYRCASSLTGTSGRVVNEQFFGPGTRLTVL.

The rearrangement joins TRBV19 to TRBJ2-3; D is perhaps TRBD1 or TRBD2 (7 bases each). CDR1 LNHDA and CDR2 SQIVND come from the germline V gene (reference sequence). Trimming stripped 1 base from V and 4 bases from J, with 12 bases between. The CDR3 runs to 15 residues. CDR3 DNA sequence: TGTGCCAGTAGTATAGGGGGAGGGGGCGCAGATACGCAGTATTTT. Translation: CASSIGGGGADTQYF.

This CDR3 is CASSLEEGAFYNSPLHF. The CDR3 DNA follows: TGCGCCAGCAGCCTCGAGGAGGGGGCATTCTATAATTCACCCCTCCACTTT. V usage is TRBV5-1 and J usage is TRBJ1-6; 7 bases map to TRBD1. V lost 4 bases, J lost 3 bases, and 10 bases stayed unmatched. Germline-derived CDR1 and CDR2 are SGHRS and YFSETQ. This CDR3 spans 17 amino acids.

The CDR3: CASIGSATSYEQYF. CDR3 in DNA: TGTGCCAGCATAGGAAGCGCTACCTCCTACGAGCAGTACTTC. The chain links TRBV28 to TRBJ2-7; D remains ambiguous. With 7 bases removed from V and 0 bases from J, the gap between germline ends came to 13 bases. The germline CDR1 and CDR2 sequences are MDHEN and SYDVKM. The CDR3 length is 14 residues.

This rearrangement joins TRBV28 to TRBJ1-2; 8 nucleotides agree with TRBD1. This CDR3 contains 12 residues. J gave up 8 bases and V 7 bases, and 6 bases lay outside the gene matches. Per germline, CDR1 MDHEN and CDR2 SYDVKM. The CDR3: CASIRTGQGYTF. The CDR3 DNA follows: TGTGCCAGCATCAGGACAGGGCAAGGCTACACCTTC.

This chain uses TRBV2 with TRBJ2-2; TRBD2 agrees at 7 bases. The CDR3 is 16 amino acids. Germline lookup yields CDR1 SNHLY and CDR2 FYNNEI. DNA for the CDR3: TGTGTTGCCGGGGGGAGTGTTAGTGCGAACACCGGGGAGCTGTTTTTT. Translated: CVAGGSVSANTGELFF.

In regard to this clone: The sample carries other DNA sequences with the same CDR3. The chain has TRBV7-9 and TRBJ1-1; 11 bases are shared with TRBD1. The CDR3 has 15 residues. Germline CDR1 SEHNR, CDR2 FQNEAQ (reference sequence). Trimming took 4 bases from V and 5 from J; bases not matched to a gene: 6. The CDR3: CASSWDRGLGTEAFF. The CDR3 region has the DNA TGTGCCAGCAGCTGGGACAGGGGGTTGGGGACTGAAGCTTTCTTT.

The J gene is TRBJ1-4, the V gene TRBV5-1; TRBD1 might be the D (5 bases). CDR1 SGHRS and CDR2 YFSETQ come from the germline V gene. With 2 bases removed from V and 5 bases from J, the gap between germline ends came to 13 bases. The CDR3 has 15 residues. The CDR3 sequence is CASSFGGAGNEKLFF. The CDR3 DNA sequence: TGCGCCAGCAGCTTCGGGGGAGCGGGAAATGAAAAACTGTTTTTT.

The chain employs TRBV18 and TRBJ1-2; 7 positions match TRBD1. Germline V gives CDR1 KGHSH, CDR2 LQKENI. This CDR3 comprises 13 residues. The junction had 7 bases not matched to a gene; V was cut back by 4 bases and J by 8 bases. CDR3 DNA: TGTGCCAGCTCACTCTGGACAGGCGAGGGCTACACCTTC. Translated, it gives CASSLWTGEGYTF.

This sequence joins TRBV18 and TRBJ1-1; TRBD1 is a possible D gene (6 bases). From germline, CDR1 is KGHSH and CDR2 LQKENI. With 3 bases removed from V and 13 bases from J, the gap between germline ends came to 15 bases. This CDR3 region has 12 residues. Here the CDR3 DNA reads TGTGCCAGCTCACCCAGGGGTTCGGAGGGTTTCTTT. Its protein product is CASSPRGSEGFF.

V is TRBV29-1 and J is TRBJ1-4; D is unresolved. Germline V gives CDR1 SQVTM, CDR2 ANQGSEA. The CDR3 is 13 residues long. V lost 6 bases and J 4 bases, leaving 12 bases between the germline ends. The CDR3 DNA reads as TGCAGCGTATCGACGGTTTTTAATGAAAAACTGTTTTTT. This translates into CSVSTVFNEKLFF.

The rearrangement links TRBV28 to TRBJ2-1, with 11 bases that match TRBD2. Germline V gives CDR1 MDHEN, CDR2 SYDVKM. The CDR3 totals 17 residues. With 7 bases clipped from V and 8 bases from J, the junction kept 16 bases outside the gene matches. The DNA of the CDR3 is TGTGCCAGCAATTCGGGTGGTACCGGACTAGCGGGCGATGAGCAGTTCTTC. It codes for CASNSGGTGLAGDEQFF.

The chain is built from TRBV6-4 and TRBJ2-2; weak D call: TRBD2 (6 bases). The CDR3 loop spans 16 amino acids. Trimming pared 8 bases from V and 0 bases from J, leaving 16 bases between. The germline CDR1 and CDR2 sequences are MRHNA and SNTAGT. The CDR3 DNA reads as TGTGCCAGCCGACGGGGGAGCGGACCGAACACCGGGGAGCTGTTTTTT. Amino acids: CASRRGSGPNTGELFF.

The chain carries TRBV7-2 and TRBJ2-3, with 7 nucleotides matching TRBD2. The junction had 13 bases not matched to a gene; V was cut back by 5 bases and J by 2 bases. The CDR3 covers 17 residues. The germline V gene encodes CDR1 SGHTA and CDR2 FQGNSA. The CDR3 coding sequence is TGTGCCAGCAGCGGGCGGGGTAGCGGGCGGGCCACAGATACGCAGTATTTT. Translated, it gives CASSGRGSGRATDTQYF.

The chain employs TRBV16 and TRBJ2-2; D possibly corresponds to TRBD1 (5 bases). The CDR3 runs 16 residues. V lost 4 bases and J 1 base, leaving 13 bases between the germline ends. Germline V gene sequence: CDR1 KGHSY, CDR2 FQNENV. CDR3 DNA sequence: TGTGCCAGCAGCCCCTACGGAACAGGGAACACCGGGGAGCTGTTTTTT. It codes for CASSPYGTGNTGELFF.

On this clone itself: Other DNA sequences in the sample encode the same CDR3. This chain uses TRBV28 with TRBJ1-2; no clear D. The length of the CDR3 is 13 residues. CDR1 MDHEN and CDR2 SYDVKM come from the germline V gene. Trimming pared 3 bases from V and 2 bases from J, leaving 7 bases between. This CDR3 reads CASSFESNYGYTF. In DNA form, the CDR3 reads TGTGCCAGCAGTTTTGAATCCAACTATGGCTACACCTTC.

The chain has TRBV7-2 and TRBJ2-1; 9 bases are shared with TRBD2. Trimming at V came to 3 bases and at J to 12 bases, leaving 3 bases not matched to a gene. Per germline, CDR1 SGHTA and CDR2 FQGNSA. The CDR3 has 12 residues. The CDR3 nucleotides are TGTGCCAGCAGCTTTTTAGCGGGAGTGCAGTTCTTC. Translation: CASSFLAGVQFF.

As to this clone: The sample holds other DNA sequences that translate to the same CDR3. In DNA form, the CDR3 reads TGCAGTGCTAGAGTTGGCTATGGCTACACCTTC. It translates to CSARVGYGYTF. V and J are TRBV20-1 and TRBJ1-2; D unclear. The germline CDR1 and CDR2 sequences are DFQATT and SNEGSKA (reference sequence). V lost 1 base and J lost 4, with 4 bases in between. The length of the CDR3 is 11 residues.

The CDR3, as DNA: TGCGCCAGCAGGGGCTTTGGGTGGGGACAGGGGGGCAATGAGCAGTTCTTC. Protein: CASRGFGWGQGGNEQFF. The chain employs TRBV5-1 and TRBJ2-1; 11 bases are a match to TRBD1. This CDR3 comprises 17 residues. The ends lost 5 bases at V and 6 bases at J; junction bases unmatched: 13. CDR1 and CDR2 from the germline V gene are SGHRS and YFSETQ.

The chain is built from TRBV6-1 and TRBJ2-3, with D perhaps TRBD1 (5 bases). Per the germline V gene, CDR1 is MNHNS and CDR2 is SASEGT. The CDR3 contains 12 residues. V gave up 6 bases and J gave up 2 bases, with 6 bases separating them. The CDR3 DNA sequence: TGTGCCAGCAGGGACAACACAGATACGCAGTATTTT. It yields the protein CASRDNTDTQYF.

V and J are TRBV2 and TRBJ2-7; D is unresolved. Germline V gene data show CDR1 as SNHLY and CDR2 as FYNNEI. V was pared by 3 bases and J by 3 bases, with 15 bases between. This CDR3 contains 15 residues. Written as DNA, the CDR3 is TGTGCCAGCAGTGATGTGAAGGATTGGGTCTACGAGCAGTACTTC. Encoded protein: CASSDVKDWVYEQYF.

The V call is TRBV30, the J call TRBJ2-2; 8 nucleotides line up with TRBD2. This CDR3 contains 18 residues. V shed 2 bases and J 6 bases; nucleotides not matched to a gene: 17. Germline CDR1 and CDR2: GTSNPN and SVGIG (reference sequence). The CDR3 spells CAWSYLAGPTVAPGELFF. CDR3 in DNA: TGTGCCTGGAGTTACCTAGCGGGCCCGACGGTAGCCCCCGGGGAGCTGTTTTTT.

This clone was seen only once. This sequence joins TRBV29-1 and TRBJ2-5; D might be TRBD2 (6 bases). The V and J ends lost 4 bases and 4 bases respectively, with 10 bases between them. CDR1 is SQVTM, CDR2 ANQGSEA, per germline. The CDR3 runs to 12 residues. This CDR3 reads CSVVPGVETQYF. The CDR3 DNA reads as TGCAGCGTTGTTCCGGGGGTAGAGACCCAGTACTTC.

This chain joins TRBV28 and TRBJ2-7; a possible D gene is TRBD2 (5 bases). The CDR3 totals 16 residues. Looked up from germline, CDR1 is MDHEN and CDR2 is SYDVKM. V dropped 6 bases and J dropped 1 base, with 19 bases sitting between them. The CDR3 reads CASSSFLAPKSYEQYF. The CDR3 bases are TGTGCCAGCAGCTCTTTCTTAGCGCCCAAGTCCTACGAGCAGTACTTC.

V gene TRBV5-1 combines with J gene TRBJ2-7; a possible D gene is TRBD1 (8 bases). The CDR3 runs 14 residues. The V end lost 2 bases, the J end lost 4 bases, and 13 bases lay between the germline ends. Germline lookup yields CDR1 SGHRS and CDR2 YFSETQ. The CDR3 protein is CASSFTGGVYEQYF. In DNA, the CDR3 is TGCGCCAGCAGCTTTACAGGGGGGGTATACGAGCAGTACTTC.